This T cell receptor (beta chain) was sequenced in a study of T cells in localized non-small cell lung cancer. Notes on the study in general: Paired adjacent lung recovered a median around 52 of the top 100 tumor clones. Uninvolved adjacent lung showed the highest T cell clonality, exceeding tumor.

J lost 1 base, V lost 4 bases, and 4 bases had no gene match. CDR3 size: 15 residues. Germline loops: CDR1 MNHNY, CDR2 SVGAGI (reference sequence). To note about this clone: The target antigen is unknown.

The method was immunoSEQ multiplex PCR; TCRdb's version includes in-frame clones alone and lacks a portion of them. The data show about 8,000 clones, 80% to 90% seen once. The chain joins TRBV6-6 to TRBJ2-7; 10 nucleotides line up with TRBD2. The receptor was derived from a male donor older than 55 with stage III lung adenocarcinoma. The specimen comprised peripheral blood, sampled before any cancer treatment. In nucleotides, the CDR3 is TGTGCCAGCAGTTCGCCGGGACTAGCGTCCTACGAGCAGTACTTC. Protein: CASSSPGLASYEQYF.